This section outlines one T cell receptor (beta chain) sequence together with its context. Additional DNA sequences in this sample encode the identical CDR3. Germline loops: CDR1 LNHDA, CDR2 SQIVND (reference sequence). Trimming removed 1 base from V and 2 bases from J, with 8 bases in between. The CDR3 length is 14 residues. The data were taken from a study of blood T cell repertoires in COVID-19. In Cohort 3, a recovered donor had either two negative PCRs, clearance, or symptom resolution. Clones were read by immunoSEQ multiplex PCR, and TCRdb kept only the in-frame ones, dropping some. In the table there are about 170,000 clones, roughly 83% of which are singletons.

The sequenced material came from PBMCs or T cells enriched from blood (not recorded which). This chain connects TRBV19 to TRBJ1-2; tentative D call: TRBD1 (5 bases). The clonotype comes from a woman aged 45-65 years who had recovered from COVID-19. CDR3 loop: CASSIGGQNYGYTF. For the CDR3, the DNA is TGTGCCAGTAGTATAGGAGGACAAAACTATGGCTACACCTTC.